This T cell receptor (beta chain) was observed in a study of blood T cell repertoires in COVID-19 (TCRdb year 2020). Turning to the overall study: Collaborator samples came from the United States, Italy and Spain and covered acute and convalescent phases of COVID-19. The dataset comprised deeply sampled blood TCRbeta repertoires from subjects exposed to, actively infected with, or recovered from COVID-19. Where HLA class I and class II types were available, the types were taken from metadata supplied by the sample provider, not from assay-based typing. The material from the prospective study consisted of cDNA or gDNA derived from T cells, B-cell-depleted T cells, or PBMCs. The sample metadata nearly always contained a de-identified subject ID, COVID-19 status, age in years and sex. The samples were drawn from two sources: the first 160 participants of the ongoing ImmuneRACE study, and 1,000 to 1,500 subjects contributed by 6 global collaborators. The repertoires were released in a freely available public database intended as a resource for research on the immune response to SARS-CoV-2.

The germline V gene gives CDR1 as KGHSH and CDR2 as LQKENI. Deletion took 2 bases off V and 7 bases off J, with a span of 12 bases between the germline ends. The CDR3 spans 14 residues, from the cysteine through the phenylalanine. The CDR3 DNA has 42 bases and is translated from base 1. TCRbeta CDR3 regions were amplified from genomic DNA by means of the immunoSEQ Assay, a bias-controlled multiplex PCR. In the paper's pipeline: Within the assay, amplification of reference gene primers was used to estimate how many nucleated cells each sample contained. Sequence reads were collapsed and filtered to measure the absolute abundance of every unique TCRbeta CDR3 rearrangement. Productive Simpson clonality was computed per sample as the square root of Simpson's diversity index over productive rearrangements. TCRdb's version of the immuneACCESS table is confined to in-frame rearrangements and falls short of the full clone set. An unresolved V gene accounts for under half of the shortfall where checked; the remainder is of unknown origin. That table gives V, J and clone size, and the DNA gave D and trimming. The sample table lists tens of thousands of clones, roughly 80% of them with a count of one. The ten top clones hold 5.5% to 6% of the sample.

In the case of this clone: Its antigen remains undetermined. The record has no base qualities; no much larger clone is one base away.

Whole blood was collected in K2EDTA tubes by collaborating institutions according to the institutions' own protocols. For TCRbeta analysis, collaborators shipped samples in one of three forms: frozen whole blood, isolated PBMCs, or DNA extracted from either of those sample types. What the study reported, not specific to this receptor: Clinical and demographic metadata were provided uncurated, with the amount varying by source and participant.

The sequencing sample was made of peripheral blood. The V and J genes are TRBV18 and TRBJ1-3, with the D gene not confidently named. The TCR originated in a human donor in a cohort sampled during active or convalescent COVID-19. For the CDR3, the sequence is CASSPGREWNTIYF. The nucleotide sequence reads as follows: TGTGCCAGCTCACCAGGTCGGGAGTGGAACACCATATATTTT. Outside the CDR3, residues come from the reference TRBV18 and TRBJ1-3 proteins, so the full variable domain is: NAGVMQNPRHLVRRRGQEARLRCSPMKGHSHVYWYRQLPEEGLKFMVYLQKENIIDESGMPKERFSAEFPKEGPSILRIQQVVRGDSAAYFCASSPGREWNTIYFGEGSWLTVV.